Listed below are T cell receptor beta chains from one sample, sequenced in a study of cytomegalovirus exposure and HLA in healthy donors. Assay: immunoSEQ multiplex PCR; the TCRdb copy retains only in-frame clones and omits some. The table includes about 180,000 clones, over 70% detected once. The sequencing sample was made of PBMCs. The receptor set was obtained from a woman in her fifties or sixties in good health and CMV-seronegative. CDR3s include the opening cysteine and the closing phenylalanine or tryptophan. The order of the fields is J gene, V gene, D gene, clone size, CDR3 DNA, CDR3 protein. A D gene is named only where the DNA matches it firmly. Clone size appears in some rows only: once, few, many, or a class for an expanded clone.

J gene: TRBJ1-6; V gene: TRBV7-9; D gene: .; clone size: .; CDR3 DNA: TGTGCCAGCAGCTTACGAACTAAAGGATCTAGCTCCTATAATTCACCCCTCCACTTT; CDR3 protein: CASSLRTKGSSSYNSPLHF
J gene: TRBJ1-5; V gene: TRBV19; D gene: TRBD1; clone size: .; CDR3 DNA: TGTGCCAGTAGCTCCATAGACAGGGGGAATCAGCCCCAGCATTTT; CDR3 protein: CASSSIDRGNQPQHF
J gene: TRBJ2-3; V gene: TRBV2; D gene: .; clone size: .; CDR3 DNA: TGTGCCAGCAGTGGGGTCGTTAGCGAAGCAGATACGCAGTATTTT; CDR3 protein: CASSGVVSEADTQYF
J gene: TRBJ2-7; V gene: TRBV29-1; D gene: .; clone size: .; CDR3 DNA: TGCAGCGCAGGCCCGGGCGGGGCGACCTACGAGCAGTACTTC; CDR3 protein: CSAGPGGATYEQYF
J gene: TRBJ1-4; V gene: TRBV25-1; D gene: .; clone size: .; CDR3 DNA: TGTGCCAGCAGTCTCACTAATGAAAAACTGTTTTTT; CDR3 protein: CASSLTNEKLFF
J gene: TRBJ2-2; V gene: TRBV10-2; D gene: TRBD2; clone size: few; CDR3 DNA: TGCGCCAGCAGGGTGGCTAGCGGGAGGGTGCAGACCGGGGAGCTGTTTTTT; CDR3 protein: CASRVASGRVQTGELFF
J gene: TRBJ2-1; V gene: TRBV27; D gene: TRBD2; clone size: .; CDR3 DNA: TGTGCCAGCAGTTCACAGCGGGGGGGCAACAATGAGCAGTTCTTC; CDR3 protein: CASSSQRGGNNEQFF
J gene: TRBJ2-7; V gene: TRBV5-4; D gene: TRBD2; clone size: .; CDR3 DNA: TGTGCCAGCAGCGATCCTAGCGGGGGCGCCTACGAGCAGTACTTC; CDR3 protein: CASSDPSGGAYEQYF
J gene: TRBJ2-7; V gene: TRBV4-1; D gene: .; clone size: .; CDR3 DNA: TGCGCCAGCAGCCAAGAGGGGGGGGCGCTCCGGTTTTCCTACGAGCAGTACTTC; CDR3 protein: CASSQEGGALRFSYEQYF
J gene: TRBJ1-2; V gene: TRBV5-1; D gene: .; clone size: .; CDR3 DNA: TGCGCCAGCAGCGCCCAAGCAGGGGCCCCCTATGGCTACACCTTC; CDR3 protein: CASSAQAGAPYGYTF
J gene: TRBJ1-1; V gene: TRBV2; D gene: TRBD1; clone size: .; CDR3 DNA: TGTGCCAGCACAAGGGACAGGGGACTTAATGAAGCTTTCTTT; CDR3 protein: CASTRDRGLNEAFF
J gene: TRBJ2-7; V gene: TRBV6-5; D gene: .; clone size: .; CDR3 DNA: TGTGCCAGCTCCACGTCAGGATCGGTTTGGTACTTC; CDR3 protein: CASSTSGSVWYF
J gene: TRBJ1-5; V gene: TRBV30; D gene: .; clone size: few; CDR3 DNA: TGTGCCTGGAGTTCGGCCGGGACACTTTATAGCAATCAGCCCCAGCATTTT; CDR3 protein: CAWSSAGTLYSNQPQHF
J gene: TRBJ1-1; V gene: TRBV27; D gene: .; clone size: .; CDR3 DNA: TGTGCCAGCAGTTTATCGTCACAGTACACTGAAGCTTTCTTT; CDR3 protein: CASSLSSQYTEAFF
J gene: TRBJ2-2; V gene: TRBV28; D gene: .; clone size: .; CDR3 DNA: TGTGCCAGCAGTTTTAGCGGTGTCACCGGGGAGCTGTTTTTT; CDR3 protein: CASSFSGVTGELFF
J gene: TRBJ2-1; V gene: TRBV18; D gene: TRBD2; clone size: .; CDR3 DNA: TGTGCCAGCTCACCACCGAGCAGAGCGGGATCCTACAATGAGCAGTTCTTC; CDR3 protein: CASSPPSRAGSYNEQFF
J gene: TRBJ2-7; V gene: TRBV9; D gene: .; clone size: .; CDR3 DNA: TGTGCCAGCAGCGCTGGGACAACTCCCTACGAGCAGTACTTC; CDR3 protein: CASSAGTTPYEQYF
J gene: TRBJ2-7; V gene: TRBV6-6; D gene: TRBD1; clone size: few; CDR3 DNA: TGTGCCAGCAGTTACACAGGGGCCACCTTTGGCGAGCAGTACTTC; CDR3 protein: CASSYTGATFGEQYF
J gene: TRBJ2-5; V gene: TRBV9; D gene: .; clone size: .; CDR3 DNA: TGTGCCAGCAGCGTAGATAGAGAGACCCAGTACTTC; CDR3 protein: CASSVDRETQYF
J gene: TRBJ2-6; V gene: TRBV6-4; D gene: .; clone size: .; CDR3 DNA: TGTGCCAGCAGCCAATCTGGGGCCAACGTCCTGACTTTC; CDR3 protein: CASSQSGANVLTF
J gene: TRBJ1-5; V gene: TRBV7-9; D gene: .; clone size: few; CDR3 DNA: TGTGCCAGCAGCTTAACGGCAGGGGTGAATCAGCCCCAGCATTTT; CDR3 protein: CASSLTAGVNQPQHF
J gene: TRBJ2-7; V gene: TRBV29-1; D gene: .; clone size: .; CDR3 DNA: TGCAGCGTAAGTAGGACAGCGGCCTCCTACGAGCAGTACTTC; CDR3 protein: CSVSRTAASYEQYF
J gene: TRBJ1-1; V gene: TRBV27; D gene: .; clone size: .; CDR3 DNA: TGTGCCAGCAGTCAAATCTTTACGAACCAGAGGACTGAAGCTTTCTTT; CDR3 protein: CASSQIFTNQRTEAFF
J gene: TRBJ1-2; V gene: TRBV14; D gene: .; clone size: few; CDR3 DNA: TGTGCCAGCAGCCCCATTTGGGGCTTCCGTGGCTACACCTTC; CDR3 protein: CASSPIWGFRGYTF
J gene: TRBJ2-3; V gene: TRBV29-1; D gene: TRBD2; clone size: .; CDR3 DNA: TGCAGCGCCGGCGGGGGATATAGCACAGATACGCAGTATTTT; CDR3 protein: CSAGGGYSTDTQYF
J gene: TRBJ2-3; V gene: TRBV5-1; D gene: .; clone size: .; CDR3 DNA: TGCGCCAGCAGCTTTCAGACTAGCACAGATACGCAGTATTTT; CDR3 protein: CASSFQTSTDTQYF
J gene: TRBJ2-1; V gene: TRBV7-2; D gene: TRBD2; clone size: few; CDR3 DNA: TGTGCCAGCAGCTCCGGGACTAGCTTCGTGGAGCAGTTCTTC; CDR3 protein: CASSSGTSFVEQFF
J gene: TRBJ1-4; V gene: TRBV28; D gene: .; clone size: .; CDR3 DNA: TGTGCCACCCTCCGGGGGTTAGATGAAAAACTGTTTTTT; CDR3 protein: CATLRGLDEKLFF
J gene: TRBJ2-2; V gene: TRBV7-3; D gene: TRBD1; clone size: .; CDR3 DNA: TGTGCCAGCAGGGGTGGGACAGACGATCGGACCGGGGAGCTGTTTTTT; CDR3 protein: CASRGGTDDRTGELFF
J gene: TRBJ2-7; V gene: TRBV2; D gene: TRBD1; clone size: .; CDR3 DNA: TGTGCCAGCCTAATCCCGGGACAGGGATCCTACGAGCAGTACTTC; CDR3 protein: CASLIPGQGSYEQYF
J gene: TRBJ2-6; V gene: TRBV9; D gene: TRBD1; clone size: once; CDR3 DNA: TGTGCCAGCAGCTCCGACAGGGGCTCTGGGGCCAACGTCCTGACTTTC; CDR3 protein: CASSSDRGSGANVLTF
J gene: TRBJ1-5; V gene: TRBV12-5; D gene: TRBD1; clone size: .; CDR3 DNA: TGTGCTAGTGGGCTTACAGGGGTCAATCAGCCCCAGCATTTT; CDR3 protein: CASGLTGVNQPQHF
J gene: TRBJ2-3; V gene: TRBV27; D gene: TRBD2; clone size: .; CDR3 DNA: TGTGCCAGCAGTTTATCTCCCGGACTAGGACCCACAGATACGCAGTATTTT; CDR3 protein: CASSLSPGLGPTDTQYF
J gene: TRBJ2-7; V gene: TRBV5-4; D gene: TRBD1; clone size: .; CDR3 DNA: TGTGCCAGCAGCAAGGACAGGGACTGGTACGAGCAGTACTTC; CDR3 protein: CASSKDRDWYEQYF
J gene: TRBJ2-2; V gene: TRBV5-1; D gene: .; clone size: .; CDR3 DNA: TGCGCCAGCAGCTGGACAGAGCGGGGCACCGGGGAGCTGTTTTTT; CDR3 protein: CASSWTERGTGELFF
J gene: TRBJ2-1; V gene: TRBV5-5; D gene: TRBD2; clone size: .; CDR3 DNA: TGTGCCAGCAGCTTTGGACTAGCGGGGCTCTACAATGAGCAGTTCTTC; CDR3 protein: CASSFGLAGLYNEQFF
J gene: TRBJ1-4; V gene: TRBV7-9; D gene: .; clone size: .; CDR3 DNA: TGTGCCAGCAGCACCCGCAGGTTTGAGAAACTGTTTTTT; CDR3 protein: CASSTRRFEKLFF
J gene: TRBJ2-7; V gene: TRBV10-3; D gene: TRBD2; clone size: .; CDR3 DNA: TGTGCCATCAGCCTAGCGGAGGTCTCCTACGAGCAGTACTTC; CDR3 protein: CAISLAEVSYEQYF
J gene: TRBJ2-5; V gene: TRBV28; D gene: .; clone size: .; CDR3 DNA: TGTGCCAGCAGCAGGCGGGCCATCCCTAGCCGTTTATCGGAGACCCAGTACTTC; CDR3 protein: CASSRRAIPSRLSETQYF
J gene: TRBJ2-1; V gene: TRBV15; D gene: TRBD1; clone size: .; CDR3 DNA: TGTGCCACCAGCAGGGACAGGGGGCTCGGTGAGCAGTTCTTC; CDR3 protein: CATSRDRGLGEQFF
J gene: TRBJ1-5; V gene: TRBV11-2; D gene: .; clone size: .; CDR3 DNA: TGTGCCAGCAGCTTAACCAGGCTCAATCAGCCCCAGCATTTT; CDR3 protein: CASSLTRLNQPQHF
J gene: TRBJ1-5; V gene: TRBV7-8; D gene: .; clone size: .; CDR3 DNA: TGTGCCAGCAGCAAGGGTCTTAGGGGGGGATCGGAGCAGCCCCAGCATTTT; CDR3 protein: CASSKGLRGGSEQPQHF
J gene: TRBJ1-4; V gene: TRBV4-3; D gene: .; clone size: .; CDR3 DNA: TGCGCCAGCAGCCAAGGTACGGGAAAGGCAACTAATGAAAAACTGTTTTTT; CDR3 protein: CASSQGTGKATNEKLFF